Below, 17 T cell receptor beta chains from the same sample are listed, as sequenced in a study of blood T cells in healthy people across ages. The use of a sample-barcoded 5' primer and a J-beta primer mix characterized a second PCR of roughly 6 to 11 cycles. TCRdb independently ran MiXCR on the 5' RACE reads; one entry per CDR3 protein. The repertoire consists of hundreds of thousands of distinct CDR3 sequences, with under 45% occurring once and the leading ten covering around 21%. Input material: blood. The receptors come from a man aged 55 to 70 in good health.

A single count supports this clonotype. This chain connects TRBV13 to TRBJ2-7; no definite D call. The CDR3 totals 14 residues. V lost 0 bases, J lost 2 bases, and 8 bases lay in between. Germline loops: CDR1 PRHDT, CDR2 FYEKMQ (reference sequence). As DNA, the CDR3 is TGTGCCAGCAGCTTAGGACCTATTGCCTACGAGCAGTACTTC. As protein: CASSLGPIAYEQYF.

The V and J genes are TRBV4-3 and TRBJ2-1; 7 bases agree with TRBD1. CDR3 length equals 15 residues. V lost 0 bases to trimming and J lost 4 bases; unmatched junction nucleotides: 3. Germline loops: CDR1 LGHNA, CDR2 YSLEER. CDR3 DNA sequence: TGCGCCAGCAGCCAAGAGGCACAGGGGTACAATGAGCAGTTCTTC. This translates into CASSQEAQGYNEQFF.

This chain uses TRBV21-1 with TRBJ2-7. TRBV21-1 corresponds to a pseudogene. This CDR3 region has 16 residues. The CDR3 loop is CASSKGIKGGSYEQYF. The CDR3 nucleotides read TGTGCCAGCAGCAAAGGGATAAAGGGGGGCTCCTACGAGCAGTACTTC.

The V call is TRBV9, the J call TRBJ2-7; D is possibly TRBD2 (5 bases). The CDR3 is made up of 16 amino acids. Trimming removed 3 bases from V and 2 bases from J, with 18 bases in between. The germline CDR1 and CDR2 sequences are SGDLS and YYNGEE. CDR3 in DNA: TGTGCCAGCAGCGCGGACTCTGCGGATGGTACCTACGAGCAGTACTTC. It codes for CASSADSADGTYEQYF.

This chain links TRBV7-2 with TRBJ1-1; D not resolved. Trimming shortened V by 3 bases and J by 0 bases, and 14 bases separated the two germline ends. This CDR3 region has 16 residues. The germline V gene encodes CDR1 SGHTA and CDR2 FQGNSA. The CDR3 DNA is TGTGCCAGCAGCTTCGACAAACCCTACATGAACACTGAAGCTTTCTTT. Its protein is CASSFDKPYMNTEAFF.

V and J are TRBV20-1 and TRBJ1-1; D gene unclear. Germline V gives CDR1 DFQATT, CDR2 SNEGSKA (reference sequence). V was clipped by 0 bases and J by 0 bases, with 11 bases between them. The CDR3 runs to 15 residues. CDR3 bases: TGCAGTGCTAGAGATGCCCGGCGAATGAACACTGAAGCTTTCTTT. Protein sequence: CSARDARRMNTEAFF.

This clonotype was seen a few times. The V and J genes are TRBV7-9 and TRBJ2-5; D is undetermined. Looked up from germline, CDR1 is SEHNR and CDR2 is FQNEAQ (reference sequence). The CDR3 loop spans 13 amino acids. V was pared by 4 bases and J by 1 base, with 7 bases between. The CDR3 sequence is CASSWEIQETQYF. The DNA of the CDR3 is TGTGCCAGCAGCTGGGAAATCCAAGAGACCCAGTACTTC. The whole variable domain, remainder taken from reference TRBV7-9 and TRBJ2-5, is DTGVSQNPRHKITKRGQNVTFRCDPISEHNRLYWYRQTLGQGPEFLTYFQNEAQLEKSRLLSDRFSAERPKGSFSTLEIQRTEQGDSAMYLCASSWEIQETQYFGPGTRLLVL.

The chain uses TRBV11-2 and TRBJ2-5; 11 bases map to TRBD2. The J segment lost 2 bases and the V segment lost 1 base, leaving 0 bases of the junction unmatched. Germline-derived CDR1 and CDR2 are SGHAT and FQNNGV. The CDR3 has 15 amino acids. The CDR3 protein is CASSLGLAGQETQYF. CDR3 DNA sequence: TGTGCCAGCAGCTTAGGACTAGCGGGGCAAGAGACCCAGTACTTC. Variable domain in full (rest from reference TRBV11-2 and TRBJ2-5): EAGVAQSPRYKIIEKRQSVAFWCNPISGHATLYWYQQILGQGPKLLIQFQNNGVVDDSQLPKDRFSAERLKGVDSTLKIQPAKLEDSAVYLCASSLGLAGQETQYFGPGTRLLVL.

The CDR3 DNA reads TGTGCCAGCAGCTTAAACGGTGAGTCTGAAGCTTTCTTT. Translation gives CASSLNGESEAFF. The chain couples TRBV13 to TRBJ1-1; D uncertain. Germline CDR1 and CDR2: PRHDT and FYEKMQ (reference sequence). V lost 2 bases to trimming and J lost 6 bases, with 10 bases between them. The CDR3 runs to 13 residues. The full variable domain, with the rest looked up from reference TRBV13 and TRBJ1-1, is AAGVIQSPRHLIKEKRETATLKCYPIPRHDTVYWYQQGPGQDPQFLISFYEKMQSDKGSIPDRFSAQQFSDYHSELNMSSLELGDSALYFCASSLNGESEAFFGQGTRLTVV.

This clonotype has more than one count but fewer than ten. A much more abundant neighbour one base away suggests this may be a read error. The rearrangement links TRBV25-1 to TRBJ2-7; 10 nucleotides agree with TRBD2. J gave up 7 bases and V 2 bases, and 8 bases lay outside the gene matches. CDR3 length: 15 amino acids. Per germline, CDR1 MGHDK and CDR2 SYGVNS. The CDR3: CASSEGSGGKNEQYF. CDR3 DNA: TGTGCCAGCAGTGAAGGTAGCGGGGGGAAAAATGAGCAGTACTTC.

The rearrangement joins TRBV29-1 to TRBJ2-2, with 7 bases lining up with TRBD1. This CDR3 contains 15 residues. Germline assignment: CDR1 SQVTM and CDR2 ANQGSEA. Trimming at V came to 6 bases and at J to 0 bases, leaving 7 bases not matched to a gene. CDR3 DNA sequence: TGCAGCGTGGATGACAGGGAAACGAACACCGGGGAGCTGTTTTTT. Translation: CSVDDRETNTGELFF.

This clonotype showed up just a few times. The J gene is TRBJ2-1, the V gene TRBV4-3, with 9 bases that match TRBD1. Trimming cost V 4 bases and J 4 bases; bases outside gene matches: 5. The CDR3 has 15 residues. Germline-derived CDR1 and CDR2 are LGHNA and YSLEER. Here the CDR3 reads CASSRSDRGYNEQFF. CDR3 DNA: TGCGCCAGCAGCCGATCGGACAGGGGATACAATGAGCAGTTCTTC.

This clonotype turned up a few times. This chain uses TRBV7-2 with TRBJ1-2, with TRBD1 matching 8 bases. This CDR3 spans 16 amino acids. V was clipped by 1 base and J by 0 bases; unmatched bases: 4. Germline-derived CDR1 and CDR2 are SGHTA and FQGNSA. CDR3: CASSLEVQGANYGYTF. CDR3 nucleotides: TGTGCCAGCAGCTTAGAGGTACAGGGGGCTAACTATGGCTACACCTTC.

Here the CDR3 reads CSAQNHNTEAFF. The DNA of the CDR3 is TGCAGTGCTCAGAATCATAACACTGAAGCTTTCTTT. This rearrangement joins TRBV20-1 to TRBJ1-1; D not resolved. The V gene's germline CDR1 is DFQATT and CDR2 SNEGSKA (reference sequence). V was pared by 5 bases and J by 2 bases, with 9 bases between. This CDR3 comprises 12 residues.

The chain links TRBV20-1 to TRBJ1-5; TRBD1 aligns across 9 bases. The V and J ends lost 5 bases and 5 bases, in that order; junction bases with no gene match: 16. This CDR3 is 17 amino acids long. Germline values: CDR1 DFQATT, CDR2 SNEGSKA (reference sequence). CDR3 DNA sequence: TGCAGTGCTCAACAGGGGGCGGAGAATGGTTATCATCAGCCCCAGCATTTT. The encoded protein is CSAQQGAENGYHQPQHF.

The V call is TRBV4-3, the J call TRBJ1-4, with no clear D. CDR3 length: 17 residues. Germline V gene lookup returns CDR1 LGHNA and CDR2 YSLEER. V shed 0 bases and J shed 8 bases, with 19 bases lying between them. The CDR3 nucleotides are TGCGCCAGCAGCCAAGAACACCTGGCGGGTGGTAAGGAAAAACTGTTTTTT. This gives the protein CASSQEHLAGGKEKLFF.

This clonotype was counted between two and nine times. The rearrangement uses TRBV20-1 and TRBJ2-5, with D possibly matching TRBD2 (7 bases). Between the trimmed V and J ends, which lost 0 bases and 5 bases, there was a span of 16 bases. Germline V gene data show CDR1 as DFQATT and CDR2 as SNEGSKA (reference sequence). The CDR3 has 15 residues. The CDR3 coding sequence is TGCAGTGCTAGAGATCCGGGGGGCCGAGTGGAGACCCAGTACTTC. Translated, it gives CSARDPGGRVETQYF.